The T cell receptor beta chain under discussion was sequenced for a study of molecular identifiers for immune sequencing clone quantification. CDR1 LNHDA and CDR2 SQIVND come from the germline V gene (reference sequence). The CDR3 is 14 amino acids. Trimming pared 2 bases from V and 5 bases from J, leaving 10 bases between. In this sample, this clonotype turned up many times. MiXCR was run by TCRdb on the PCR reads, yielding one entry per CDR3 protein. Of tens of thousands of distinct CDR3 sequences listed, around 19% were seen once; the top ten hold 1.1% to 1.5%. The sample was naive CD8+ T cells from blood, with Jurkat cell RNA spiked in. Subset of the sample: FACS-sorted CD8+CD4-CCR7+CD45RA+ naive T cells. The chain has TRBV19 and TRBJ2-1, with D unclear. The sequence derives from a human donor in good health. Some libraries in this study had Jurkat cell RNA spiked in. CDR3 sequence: CASSITPTDNEQFF. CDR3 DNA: TGTGCCAGTAGTATAACCCCAACGGACAATGAGCAGTTCTTC. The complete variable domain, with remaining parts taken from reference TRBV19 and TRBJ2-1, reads DGGITQSPKYLFRKEGQNVTLSCEQNLNHDAMYWYRQDPGQGLRLIYYSQIVNDFQKGDIAEGYSVSREKKESFPLTVTSAQKNPTAFYLCASSITPTDNEQFFGPGTRLTVL.